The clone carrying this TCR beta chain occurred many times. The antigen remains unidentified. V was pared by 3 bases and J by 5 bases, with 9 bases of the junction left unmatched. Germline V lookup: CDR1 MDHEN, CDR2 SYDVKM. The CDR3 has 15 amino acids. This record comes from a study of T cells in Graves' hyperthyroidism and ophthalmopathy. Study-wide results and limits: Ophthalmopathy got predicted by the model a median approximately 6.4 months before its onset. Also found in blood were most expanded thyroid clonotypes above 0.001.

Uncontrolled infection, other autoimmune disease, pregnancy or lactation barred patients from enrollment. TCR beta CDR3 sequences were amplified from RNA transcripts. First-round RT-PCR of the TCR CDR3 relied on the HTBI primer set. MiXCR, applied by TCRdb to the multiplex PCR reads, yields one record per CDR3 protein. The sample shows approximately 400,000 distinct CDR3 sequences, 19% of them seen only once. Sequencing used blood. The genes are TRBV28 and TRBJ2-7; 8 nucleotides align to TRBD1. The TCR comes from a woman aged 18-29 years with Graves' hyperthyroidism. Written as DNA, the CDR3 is TGTGCCAGCAGTTTGTCCCCCGACAGGGGCCACGAGCAGTACTTC. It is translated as CASSLSPDRGHEQYF.